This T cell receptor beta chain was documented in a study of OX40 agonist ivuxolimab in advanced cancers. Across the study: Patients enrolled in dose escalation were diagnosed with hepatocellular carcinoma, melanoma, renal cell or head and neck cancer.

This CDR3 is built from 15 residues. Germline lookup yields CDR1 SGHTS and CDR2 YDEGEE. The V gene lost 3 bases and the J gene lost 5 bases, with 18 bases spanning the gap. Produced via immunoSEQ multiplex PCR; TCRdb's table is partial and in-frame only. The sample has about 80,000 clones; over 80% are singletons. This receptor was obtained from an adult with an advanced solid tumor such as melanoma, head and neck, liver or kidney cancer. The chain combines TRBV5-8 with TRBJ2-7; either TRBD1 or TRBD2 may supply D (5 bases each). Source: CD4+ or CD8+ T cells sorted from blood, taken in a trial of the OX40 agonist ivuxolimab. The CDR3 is CASSSSGRGLDEQYF. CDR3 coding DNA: TGTGCCAGCAGCTCCTCGGGGCGCGGGCTCGACGAGCAGTACTTC. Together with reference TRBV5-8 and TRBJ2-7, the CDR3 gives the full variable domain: EAGVTQSPTHLIKTRGQQATLRCSPISGHTSVYWYQQALGLGLQFLLWYDEGEERNRGNFPPRFSGRQFPNYSSELNVNALELEDSALYLCASSSSGRGLDEQYFGPGTRLTVT.